This TCR beta chain was recovered during a study of OX40 agonist ivuxolimab in advanced cancers. Whole-study context: Patients in the trial were receiving intravenous ivuxolimab every 2 weeks, at doses of 0.01 to 10 mg/kg.

Libraries were prepared by immunoSEQ multiplex PCR; TCRdb keeps only in-frame clonotypes and omits some of them. The data hold roughly 90,000 clones, with roughly 88% observed a single time. As for this clone: Antigen unknown.

Germline-derived CDR1 and CDR2 are SGHTA and FQGNSA. V gave up 4 bases and J gave up 0 bases, with 4 bases separating them. The CDR3 length is 13 residues. The study, taken as a whole, reports: Clonal expansion from baseline to week 6 occurred in both CD4+ and CD8+ T cells. Low clonal expansion, among the lowest seen, marked partial responders at 0.1-3.0 mg/kg. Antigens targeted by the expanded peripheral T cells were not determined.

The receptor was isolated from an adult with an advanced solid tumor such as melanoma, head and neck, liver or kidney cancer. The J gene is TRBJ1-3, the V gene TRBV7-2; D unresolved. Specimen: CD4+ or CD8+ T cells sorted from blood, collected in a trial of the OX40 agonist ivuxolimab. The CDR3 DNA reads TGTGCCAGCAGCTCACTCTCTGGAAACACCATATATTTT. It encodes CASSSLSGNTIYF.